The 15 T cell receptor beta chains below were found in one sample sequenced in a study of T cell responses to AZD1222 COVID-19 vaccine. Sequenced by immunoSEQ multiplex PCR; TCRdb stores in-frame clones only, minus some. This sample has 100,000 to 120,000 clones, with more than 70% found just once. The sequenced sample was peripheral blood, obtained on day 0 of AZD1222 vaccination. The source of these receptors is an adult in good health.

The CDR3 DNA reads TGTGCCAGCAGTCAGGGGACAAACACTGAAGCTTTCTTT. Amino acids: CASSQGTNTEAFF. V usage is TRBV27 and J usage is TRBJ1-1; D might be TRBD1 (6 bases). The V end lost 5 bases, the J end lost 2 bases, and 9 bases lay between the germline ends. The CDR3 consists of 13 residues. Germline V gene data show CDR1 as MNHEY and CDR2 as SMNVEV (reference sequence).

CDR3 amino acids: CASSYGLAGPNTGELFF. The CDR3 bases are TGTGCCAGCAGTTACGGTCTAGCGGGGCCGAACACCGGGGAGCTGTTTTTT. The chain employs TRBV3-1 (or the pseudogene TRBV3-2) and TRBJ2-2, with 9 positions matching TRBD2. This CDR3 is built from 17 residues. V dropped 6 bases and J dropped 0; count of bases not matched to a gene: 8. CDR1 is LGHDT, CDR2 YNNKEL, per germline (reference sequence).

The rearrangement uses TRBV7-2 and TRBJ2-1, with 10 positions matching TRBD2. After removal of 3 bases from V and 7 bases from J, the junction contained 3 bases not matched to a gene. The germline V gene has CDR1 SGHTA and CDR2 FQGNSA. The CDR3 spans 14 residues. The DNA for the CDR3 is TGTGCCAGCAGCTTCACTAGCGGGGATAATGAGCAGTTCTTC. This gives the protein CASSFTSGDNEQFF.

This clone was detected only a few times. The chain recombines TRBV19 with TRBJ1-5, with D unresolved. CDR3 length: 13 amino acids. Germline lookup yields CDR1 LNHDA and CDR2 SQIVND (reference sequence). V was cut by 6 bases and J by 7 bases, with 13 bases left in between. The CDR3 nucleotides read TGTGCCAGTAGCAGTACGGTAGCCCAGCCCCAGCATTTT. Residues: CASSSTVAQPQHF.

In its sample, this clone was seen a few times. The CDR3 DNA reads TGTGCCAGCAGCTTTATACAGGGGAGGAGGACTGAAGCTTTCTTT. This gives the protein CASSFIQGRRTEAFF. The rearrangement joins TRBV5-6 to TRBJ1-1; 7 nucleotides match TRBD1. The V gene's germline CDR1 is SGHDT and CDR2 YYEEEE. The junction had 9 bases not matched to a gene; V was cut back by 2 bases and J by 5 bases. This CDR3 region has 15 residues.

CDR3 sequence reads: CASSLGTENGYTF. The CDR3 region has the DNA TGTGCCAGCAGCTTAGGGACAGAGAATGGCTACACCTTC. This sequence joins TRBV7-2 and TRBJ1-2; weak D call: TRBD1 (6 bases). With 1 base removed from V and 6 bases from J, the gap between germline ends came to 9 bases. Germline V gene lookup returns CDR1 SGHTA and CDR2 FQGNSA. This CDR3 is 13 amino acids long.

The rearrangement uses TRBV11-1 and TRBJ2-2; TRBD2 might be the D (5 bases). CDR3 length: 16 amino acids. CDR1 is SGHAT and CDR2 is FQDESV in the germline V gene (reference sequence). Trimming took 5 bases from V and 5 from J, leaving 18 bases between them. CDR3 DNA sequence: TGTGCCAGCAGCCCCCAAATATCCCCGGGGACCGGGGAGCTGTTTTTT. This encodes CASSPQISPGTGELFF. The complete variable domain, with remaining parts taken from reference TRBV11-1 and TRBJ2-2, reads EAEVAQSPRYKITEKSQAVAFWCDPISGHATLYWYRQILGQGPELLVQFQDESVVDDSQLPKDRFSAERLKGVDSTLKIQPAELGDSAMYLCASSPQISPGTGELFFGEGSRLTVL.

CDR3 sequence: CASSPDSSAGNTIYF. The DNA for the CDR3 is TGTGCCAGCTCACCTGACAGCTCTGCGGGAAACACCATATATTTT. V is TRBV18 and J is TRBJ1-3; a possible D gene is TRBD1 (5 bases). CDR1 KGHSH and CDR2 LQKENI come from the germline V gene. The CDR3 length is 15 residues. V lost 3 bases, J lost 4 bases, and 13 bases lay in between.

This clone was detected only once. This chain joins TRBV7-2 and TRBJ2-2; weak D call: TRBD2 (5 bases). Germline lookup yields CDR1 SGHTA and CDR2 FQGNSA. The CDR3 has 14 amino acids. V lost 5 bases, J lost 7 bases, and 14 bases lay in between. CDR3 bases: TGTGCCAGCAGCGGGCGGATGGCGGGCGGGGAGCTGTTTTTT. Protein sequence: CASSGRMAGGELFF.

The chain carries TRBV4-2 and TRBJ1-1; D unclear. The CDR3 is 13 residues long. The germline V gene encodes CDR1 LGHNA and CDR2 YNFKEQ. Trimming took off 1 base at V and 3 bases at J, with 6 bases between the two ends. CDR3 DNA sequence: TGTGCCAGCAGCCAAGGTTGGGACACTGAAGCTTTCTTT. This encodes CASSQGWDTEAFF.

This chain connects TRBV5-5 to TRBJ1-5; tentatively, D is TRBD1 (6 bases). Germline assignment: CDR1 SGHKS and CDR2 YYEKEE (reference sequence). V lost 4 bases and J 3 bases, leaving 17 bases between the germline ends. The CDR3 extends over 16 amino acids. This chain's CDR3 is CASSRTDSPLNQPQHF. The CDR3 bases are TGTGCCAGCAGCCGGACGGACAGCCCACTCAATCAGCCCCAGCATTTT.

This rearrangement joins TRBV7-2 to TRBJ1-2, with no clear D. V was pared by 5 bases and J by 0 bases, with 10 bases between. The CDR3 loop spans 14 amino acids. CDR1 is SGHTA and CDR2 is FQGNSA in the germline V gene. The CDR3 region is CASSPLSANYGYTF. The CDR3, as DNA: TGTGCCAGCAGCCCCCTATCAGCTAACTATGGCTACACCTTC.

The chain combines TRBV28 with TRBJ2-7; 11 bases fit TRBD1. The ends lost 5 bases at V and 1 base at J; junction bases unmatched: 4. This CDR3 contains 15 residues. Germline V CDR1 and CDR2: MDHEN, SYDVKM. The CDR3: CASSPGTGGSYEQYF. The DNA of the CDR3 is TGTGCCAGCAGTCCCGGGACAGGGGGGTCCTACGAGCAGTACTTC.

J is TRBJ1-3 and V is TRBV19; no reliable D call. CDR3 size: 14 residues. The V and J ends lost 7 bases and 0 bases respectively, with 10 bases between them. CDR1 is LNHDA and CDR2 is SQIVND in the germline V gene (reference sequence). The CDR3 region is CASIQAGSGNTIYF. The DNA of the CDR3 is TGTGCCAGTATCCAAGCCGGCTCTGGAAACACCATATATTTT.

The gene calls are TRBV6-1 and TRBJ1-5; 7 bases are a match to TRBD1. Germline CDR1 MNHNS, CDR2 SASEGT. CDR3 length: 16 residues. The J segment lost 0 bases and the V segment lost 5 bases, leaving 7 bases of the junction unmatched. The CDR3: CASSKGGMGSNQPQHF. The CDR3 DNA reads TGTGCCAGCAGTAAAGGGGGCATGGGTAGCAATCAGCCCCAGCATTTT.